One and the same sample provided the 4 T cell receptor beta chains below, sequenced in a study of patients and donors after allogeneic stem cell transplantation. From the RT-PCR reads, TCRdb called clonotypes with MiXCR, one entry per CDR3 protein. The table includes 90,000 to 120,000 distinct CDR3 sequences, 35% detected once. Sample: blood, either unsorted or a sorted T cell fraction (not recorded which). These receptors came from a human donor who was either an allogeneic HSCT recipient or a stem cell or donor lymphocyte infusion donor (not recorded which). It is not recorded whose cells these are; they may come from a transplant donor.

V and J are TRBV18 and TRBJ1-2; the D gene is possibly TRBD1 (5 bases). CDR1 and CDR2 (germline): KGHSH, LQKENI. V gave up 5 bases and J gave up 4 bases, with 14 bases separating them. The CDR3 consists of 14 residues. CDR3 sequence (DNA): TGTGCCAGCTCAACAACAGGAGTTTCCTATGGCTACACCTTC. Translating gives CASSTTGVSYGYTF.

The chain combines TRBV27 with TRBJ2-1; D is unclear. CDR1 is MNHEY and CDR2 is SMNVEV in the germline V gene (reference sequence). The CDR3 length is 11 residues. The V and J ends lost 8 bases and 5 bases respectively, with 7 bases between them. CDR3 amino acids: CASGRDNEQFF. DNA for the CDR3: TGTGCCAGCGGCCGGGACAATGAGCAGTTCTTC.

J is TRBJ1-2 and V is TRBV4-3; TRBD1 matches at 7 bases. CDR3 length: 13 amino acids. CDR1 LGHNA and CDR2 YSLEER come from the germline V gene. With 4 bases clipped from V and 7 bases from J, the junction kept 6 bases outside the gene matches. Here the CDR3 DNA reads TGCGCCAGCAGCCGCCGGGACAGCCCTGGCTACACCTTC. Amino acid sequence: CASSRRDSPGYTF.

The J gene is TRBJ2-5, the V gene TRBV6-6; D remains unclear. Trimming took 2 bases from V and 5 from J, leaving 21 bases between them. The CDR3 spans 17 residues. Germline values: CDR1 MNHNY, CDR2 SVGAGI (reference sequence). The CDR3 sequence: CASSYLQPDDLVETQYF. The DNA of the CDR3 is TGTGCCAGCAGTTACCTCCAACCGGACGATCTTGTCGAGACCCAGTACTTC.